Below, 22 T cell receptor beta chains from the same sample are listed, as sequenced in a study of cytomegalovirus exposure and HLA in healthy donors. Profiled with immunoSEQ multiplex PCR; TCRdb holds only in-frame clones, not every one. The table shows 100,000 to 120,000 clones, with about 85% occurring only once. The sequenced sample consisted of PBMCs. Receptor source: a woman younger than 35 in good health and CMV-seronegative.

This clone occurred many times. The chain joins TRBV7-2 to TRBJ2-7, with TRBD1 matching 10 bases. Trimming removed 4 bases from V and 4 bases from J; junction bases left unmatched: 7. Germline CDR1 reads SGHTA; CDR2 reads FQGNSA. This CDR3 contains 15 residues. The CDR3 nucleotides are TGTGCCAGCAGCTCCGGGACAGGGGCGTTTTACGAGCAGTACTTC. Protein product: CASSSGTGAFYEQYF.

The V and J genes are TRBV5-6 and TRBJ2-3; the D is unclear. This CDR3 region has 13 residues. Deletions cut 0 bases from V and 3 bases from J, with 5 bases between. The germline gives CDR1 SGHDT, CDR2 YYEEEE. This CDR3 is CASSLGLTDTQYF. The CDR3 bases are TGTGCCAGCAGCTTGGGACTGACAGATACGCAGTATTTT.

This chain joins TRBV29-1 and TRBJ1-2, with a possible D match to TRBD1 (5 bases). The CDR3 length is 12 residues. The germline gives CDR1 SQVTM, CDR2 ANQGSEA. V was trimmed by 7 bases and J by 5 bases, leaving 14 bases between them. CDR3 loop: CSGTDKTYGYTF. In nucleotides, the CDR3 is TGCAGCGGGACGGACAAAACTTATGGCTACACCTTC. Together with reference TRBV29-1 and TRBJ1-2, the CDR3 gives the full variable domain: SAVISQKPSRDICQRGTSLTIQCQVDSQVTMMFWYRQQPGQSLTLIATANQGSEATYESGFVIDKFPISRPNLTFSTLTVSNMSPEDSSIYLCSGTDKTYGYTFGSGTRLTVV.

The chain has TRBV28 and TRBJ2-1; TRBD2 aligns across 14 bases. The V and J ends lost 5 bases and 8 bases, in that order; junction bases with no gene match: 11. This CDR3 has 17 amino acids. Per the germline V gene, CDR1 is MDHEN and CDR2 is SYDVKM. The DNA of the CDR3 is TGTGCCAGCAGTCGACTAGCGGGGGGGCCCGATCTGGATGAGCAGTTCTTC. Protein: CASSRLAGGPDLDEQFF.

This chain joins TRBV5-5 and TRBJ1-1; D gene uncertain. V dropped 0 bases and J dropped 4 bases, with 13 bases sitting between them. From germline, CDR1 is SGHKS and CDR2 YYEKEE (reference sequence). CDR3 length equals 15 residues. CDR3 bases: TGTGCCAGCAGCTTGGGATTGCGTGCAGGCACTGAAGCTTTCTTT. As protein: CASSLGLRAGTEAFF.

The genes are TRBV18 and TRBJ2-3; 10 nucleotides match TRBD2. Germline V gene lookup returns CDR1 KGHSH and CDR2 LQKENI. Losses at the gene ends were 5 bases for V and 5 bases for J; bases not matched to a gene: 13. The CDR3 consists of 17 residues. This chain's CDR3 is CASSSNSHLAGVDTQYF. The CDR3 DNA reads TGTGCCAGCTCATCAAATTCTCATCTAGCGGGGGTAGATACGCAGTATTTT.

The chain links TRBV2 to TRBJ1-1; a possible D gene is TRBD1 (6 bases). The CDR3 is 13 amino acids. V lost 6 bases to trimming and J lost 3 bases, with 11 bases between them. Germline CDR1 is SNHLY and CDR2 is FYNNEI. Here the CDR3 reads CASRGSGDTEAFF. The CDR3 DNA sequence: TGTGCCAGCAGGGGGTCAGGGGACACTGAAGCTTTCTTT. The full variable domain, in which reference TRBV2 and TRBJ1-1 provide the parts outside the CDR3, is EPEVTQTPSHQVTQMGQEVILRCVPISNHLYFYWYRQILGQKVEFLVSFYNNEISEKSEIFDDQFSVERPDGSNFTLKIRSTKLEDSAMYFCASRGSGDTEAFFGQGTRLTVV.

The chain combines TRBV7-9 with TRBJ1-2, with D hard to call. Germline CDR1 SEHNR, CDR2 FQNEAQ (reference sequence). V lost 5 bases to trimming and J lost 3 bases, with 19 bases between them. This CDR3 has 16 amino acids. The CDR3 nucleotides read TGTGCCAGCAGCCTAGGTGGAACAACGACTCACTATGGCTACACCTTC. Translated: CASSLGGTTTHYGYTF.

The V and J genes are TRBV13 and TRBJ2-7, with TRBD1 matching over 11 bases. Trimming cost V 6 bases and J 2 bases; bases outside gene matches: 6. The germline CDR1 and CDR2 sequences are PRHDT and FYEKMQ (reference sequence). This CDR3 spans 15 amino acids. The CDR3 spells CASRLRDRGTYEQYF. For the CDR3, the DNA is TGTGCCAGCAGACTACGGGACAGGGGGACCTACGAGCAGTACTTC.

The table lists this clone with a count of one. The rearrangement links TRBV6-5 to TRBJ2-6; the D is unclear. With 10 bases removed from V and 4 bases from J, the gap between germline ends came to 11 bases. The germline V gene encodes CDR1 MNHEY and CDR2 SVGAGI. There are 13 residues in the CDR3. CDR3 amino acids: CATKRSGANVLTF. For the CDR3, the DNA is TGTGCCACCAAGAGGTCCGGGGCCAACGTCCTGACTTTC.

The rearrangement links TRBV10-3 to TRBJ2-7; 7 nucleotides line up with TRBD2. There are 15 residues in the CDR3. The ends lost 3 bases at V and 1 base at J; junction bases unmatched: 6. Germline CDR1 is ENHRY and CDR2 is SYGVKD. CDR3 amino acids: CAISDSGTTSYEQYF. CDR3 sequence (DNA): TGTGCCATCAGTGACTCCGGGACTACGTCCTACGAGCAGTACTTC.

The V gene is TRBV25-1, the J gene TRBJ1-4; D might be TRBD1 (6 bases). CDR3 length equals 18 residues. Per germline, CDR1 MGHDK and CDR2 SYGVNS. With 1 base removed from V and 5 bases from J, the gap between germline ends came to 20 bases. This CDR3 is CASSESKTGSEANEKLFF. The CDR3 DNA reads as TGTGCCAGCAGTGAATCAAAGACAGGCTCGGAGGCGAATGAAAAACTGTTTTTT.

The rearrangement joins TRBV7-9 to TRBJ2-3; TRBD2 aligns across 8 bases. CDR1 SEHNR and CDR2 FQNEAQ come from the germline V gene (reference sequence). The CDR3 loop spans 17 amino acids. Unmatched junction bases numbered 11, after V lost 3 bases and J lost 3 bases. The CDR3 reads CASSFPILAVGTDTQYF. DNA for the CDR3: TGTGCCAGCAGCTTCCCTATACTAGCGGTGGGAACAGATACGCAGTATTTT.

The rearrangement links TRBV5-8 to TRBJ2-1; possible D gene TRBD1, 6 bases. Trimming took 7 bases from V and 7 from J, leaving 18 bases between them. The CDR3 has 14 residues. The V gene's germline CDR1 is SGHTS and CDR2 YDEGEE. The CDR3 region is CASRWGRTSNEQFF. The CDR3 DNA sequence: TGTGCCAGCCGATGGGGGCGCACCTCGAATGAGCAGTTCTTC.

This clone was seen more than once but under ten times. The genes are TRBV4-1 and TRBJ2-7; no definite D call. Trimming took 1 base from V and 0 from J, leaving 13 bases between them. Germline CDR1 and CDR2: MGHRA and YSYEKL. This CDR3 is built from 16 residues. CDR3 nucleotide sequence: TGCGCCAGCAGCCAAGGACTTACCTTGGACTCCTACGAGCAGTACTTC. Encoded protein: CASSQGLTLDSYEQYF.

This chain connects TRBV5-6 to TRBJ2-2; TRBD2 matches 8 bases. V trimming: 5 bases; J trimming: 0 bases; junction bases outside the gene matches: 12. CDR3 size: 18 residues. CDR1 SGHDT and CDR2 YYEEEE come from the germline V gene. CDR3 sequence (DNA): TGTGCCAGCAGGACAAGGGGTAGCGGGGCCCCGAACACCGGGGAGCTGTTTTTT. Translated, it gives CASRTRGSGAPNTGELFF.

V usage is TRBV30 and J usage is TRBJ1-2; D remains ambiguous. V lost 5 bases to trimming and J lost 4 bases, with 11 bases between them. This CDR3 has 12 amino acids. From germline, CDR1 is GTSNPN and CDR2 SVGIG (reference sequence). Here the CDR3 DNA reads TGTGCCTGGGGGCCCACACGCTATGGCTACACCTTC. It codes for CAWGPTRYGYTF.

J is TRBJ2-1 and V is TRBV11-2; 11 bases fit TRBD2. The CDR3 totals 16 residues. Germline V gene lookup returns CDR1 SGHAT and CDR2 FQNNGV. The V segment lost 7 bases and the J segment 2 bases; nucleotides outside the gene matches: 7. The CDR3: CASIQTSGGPYNEQFF. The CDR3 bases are TGTGCCAGCATCCAAACTAGCGGGGGCCCCTACAATGAGCAGTTCTTC.

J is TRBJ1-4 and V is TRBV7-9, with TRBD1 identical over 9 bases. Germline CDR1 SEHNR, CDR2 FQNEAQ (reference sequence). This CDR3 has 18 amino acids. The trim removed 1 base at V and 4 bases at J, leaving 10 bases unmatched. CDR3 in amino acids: CASSLVLYRGHSNEKLFF. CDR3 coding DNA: TGTGCCAGCAGCTTAGTTCTCTACAGGGGGCACAGTAATGAAAAACTGTTTTTT.

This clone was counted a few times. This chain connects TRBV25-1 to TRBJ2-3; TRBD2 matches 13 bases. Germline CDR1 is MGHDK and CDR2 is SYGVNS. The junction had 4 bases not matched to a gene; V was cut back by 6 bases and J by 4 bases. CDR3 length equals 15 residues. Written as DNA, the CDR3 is TGTGCCAGCAGCCCTACTAGCGGGGGGGCAGATACGCAGTATTTT. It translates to CASSPTSGGADTQYF.

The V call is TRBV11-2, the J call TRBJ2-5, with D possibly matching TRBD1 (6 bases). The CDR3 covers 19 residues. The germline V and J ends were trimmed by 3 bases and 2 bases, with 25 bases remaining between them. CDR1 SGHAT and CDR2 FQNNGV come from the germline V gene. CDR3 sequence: CASSLGPGVQGRWQETQYF. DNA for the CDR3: TGTGCCAGCAGCTTGGGGCCCGGGGTACAGGGCAGGTGGCAAGAGACCCAGTACTTC.

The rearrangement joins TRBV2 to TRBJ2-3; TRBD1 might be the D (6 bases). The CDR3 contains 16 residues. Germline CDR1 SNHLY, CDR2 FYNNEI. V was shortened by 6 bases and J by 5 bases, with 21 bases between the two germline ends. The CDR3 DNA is TGTGCCAGCAGCTTAGCCGGGACAAGAGCACAAGATACGCAGTATTTT. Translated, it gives CASSLAGTRAQDTQYF.